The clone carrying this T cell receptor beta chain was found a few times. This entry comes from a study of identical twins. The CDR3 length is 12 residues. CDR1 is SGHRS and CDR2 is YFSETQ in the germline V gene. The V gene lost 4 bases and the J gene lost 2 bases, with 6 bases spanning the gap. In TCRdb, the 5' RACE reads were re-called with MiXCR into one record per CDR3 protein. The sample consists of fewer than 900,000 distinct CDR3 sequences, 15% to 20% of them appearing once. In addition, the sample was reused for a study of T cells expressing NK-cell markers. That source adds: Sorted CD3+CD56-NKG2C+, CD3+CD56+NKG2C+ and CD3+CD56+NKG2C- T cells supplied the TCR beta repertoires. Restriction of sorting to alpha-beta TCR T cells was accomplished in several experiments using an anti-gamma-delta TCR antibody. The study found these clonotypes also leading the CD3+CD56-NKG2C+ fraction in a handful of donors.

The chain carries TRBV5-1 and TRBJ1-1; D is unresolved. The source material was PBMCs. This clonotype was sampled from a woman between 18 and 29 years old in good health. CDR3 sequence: CASSGSNTEAFF. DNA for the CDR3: TGCGCCAGCAGCGGGTCCAACACTGAAGCTTTCTTT.